Below, 18 T cell receptor beta chains from the same sample are listed, as sequenced in a study of T cells in Graves' hyperthyroidism and ophthalmopathy. Amplification of TCR beta CDR3 regions used RNA as the template. With the HTBI primer set, the TCR CDR3 went through a first round of RT-PCR. TCRdb ran MiXCR on the multiplex PCR reads and lists one entry per CDR3 protein. The sample contains around 580,000 distinct CDR3 sequences, approximately 44% of which appear only once. Specimen: peripheral blood or thyroid tissue (not recorded which). The receptors stem from a woman aged 18-29 years with Graves' hyperthyroidism.

The chain has TRBV7-9 and TRBJ1-1; weak D call: TRBD1 (5 bases). The CDR3 is 15 amino acids. The germline gives CDR1 SEHNR, CDR2 FQNEAQ (reference sequence). With 3 bases removed from V and 3 bases from J, the gap between germline ends came to 14 bases. The DNA for the CDR3 is TGTGCCAGCAGCTTGGTGTGGGGCGGCTACACTGAAGCTTTCTTT. Translating it yields CASSLVWGGYTEAFF.

The rearrangement joins TRBV20-1 to TRBJ1-3; 8 positions agree with TRBD1. Germline V CDR1 and CDR2: DFQATT, SNEGSKA (reference sequence). The V segment lost 5 bases and the J segment 6 bases; nucleotides outside the gene matches: 12. CDR3 length: 15 amino acids. The CDR3 region has the DNA TGCAGTGCTGGAGCGAGGACAGGGTGGGAAAACACCATATATTTT. It encodes CSAGARTGWENTIYF.

There are a few counts of this clonotype. This chain uses TRBV12-3 or TRBV12-4 with TRBJ1-3; TRBD1 matches at 8 bases. The CDR3 length is 16 residues. With V trimmed by 8 bases and J by 2 bases, 11 bases remained unmatched. This CDR3 reads CASLSRTGTPGNTIYF. CDR3 sequence (DNA): TGTGCCAGCCTCTCCCGGACAGGGACGCCTGGAAACACCATATATTTT.

This clonotype was found many times. At one end, the junction sequence differs from germline, possibly due to a read error. CDR3 sequence (DNA): TGTGCCAGCAGTTTATATCAGGCGGGAGTTGAGGACTTC. It specifies CASSLYQAGVEDF. The J gene is TRBJ2-7, the V gene TRBV12-3 or TRBV12-4; TRBD2 matches 7 bases. This CDR3 comprises 13 residues.

This clonotype has a count of ten or more. The rearrangement joins TRBV2 to TRBJ1-2; perhaps TRBD1 as D (5 bases). Per the germline V gene, CDR1 is SNHLY and CDR2 is FYNNEI. The CDR3 runs 17 residues. V was pared by 7 bases and J by 0 bases, with 21 bases between. The CDR3 loop is CASTPAGLSQTNYGYTF. The CDR3 DNA is TGTGCCAGCACTCCCGCGGGGCTTTCCCAGACTAACTATGGCTACACCTTC.

This clonotype appeared many times. The chain links TRBV7-3 to TRBJ1-5, with TRBD1 matching 11 bases. The CDR3 runs 16 residues. The V segment lost 0 bases and the J segment 5 bases; nucleotides outside the gene matches: 3. CDR1 SGHTA and CDR2 FQGTGA come from the germline V gene. CDR3 DNA sequence: TGTGCCAGCAGCTTAACGGGACAGGGGGGCGATCAGCCCCAGCATTTT. It encodes CASSLTGQGGDQPQHF.

This clonotype was seen just once. The genes are TRBV20-1 and TRBJ1-2; D is uncertain. Germline V CDR1 and CDR2: DFQATT, SNEGSKA (reference sequence). V was clipped by 6 bases and J by 1 base, with 15 bases between them. The CDR3 length is 14 residues. The CDR3 is CSAKKRADNYGYTF. The CDR3 DNA reads as TGCAGTGCCAAAAAGAGGGCAGATAACTATGGCTACACCTTC.

In the case of this clonotype: The junction and the germline gene differ at one end; a read error may be behind it. The V gene is TRBV7-2, the J gene TRBJ2-3; D is ambiguous. The CDR3 consists of 18 residues. CDR1 is SGHTA and CDR2 is FQGNSA in the germline V gene. CDR3 sequence reads: CASGLSPARVTSTDTQYF. CDR3 DNA sequence: TGTGCCAGCGGCTTATCCCCGGCTCGCGTAACGAGCACAGATACGCAGTATTTT.

In this sample, this clonotype turned up many times. The J gene is TRBJ2-7, the V gene TRBV19, with TRBD1 matching over 12 bases. V gave up 5 bases and J gave up 6 bases; unmatched junction bases: 8. Germline V CDR1 and CDR2: LNHDA, SQIVND (reference sequence). The CDR3 runs 15 residues. This CDR3 is CASSGITGQGAEQYF. The CDR3 nucleotides read TGTGCCAGTAGTGGAATTACGGGACAGGGGGCCGAGCAGTACTTC.

This clonotype was counted a few times. The chain has TRBV7-9 and TRBJ2-1; D not resolved. V was pared by 5 bases and J by 0 bases, with 5 bases between. Looked up from germline, CDR1 is SEHNR and CDR2 is FQNEAQ (reference sequence). This CDR3 has 13 amino acids. Written as DNA, the CDR3 is TGTGCCAGCAGCCCGGACTCCTACAATGAGCAGTTCTTC. This gives the protein CASSPDSYNEQFF.

This clonotype occurred once. The J gene is TRBJ1-2, the V gene TRBV7-8; possibly TRBD1 for D (6 bases). Germline-derived CDR1 and CDR2 are SGHVS and FQNEAQ. The CDR3 is made up of 14 amino acids. The V end lost 4 bases, the J end lost 4 bases, and 13 bases lay between the germline ends. CDR3 sequence: CASSSGVGPYGYTF. The CDR3 DNA follows: TGTGCCAGCAGCTCAGGGGTAGGACCCTATGGCTACACCTTC.

The table lists this clonotype with many counts. The chain links TRBV5-8 to TRBJ2-7, with TRBD2 matching 12 bases. Unmatched junction bases numbered 8, after V lost 4 bases and J lost 0 bases. The CDR3 is made up of 17 amino acids. Germline V gene sequence: CDR1 SGHTS, CDR2 YDEGEE. CDR3 sequence (DNA): TGTGCCAGCAGCGCCGGGACTAGCGGGCGCAGCTCCTACGAGCAGTACTTC. It is translated as CASSAGTSGRSSYEQYF.

Only one count was recorded for this clonotype. This may stem from a read error, because a much larger clone lies one nucleotide away. The chain is built from TRBV20-1 and TRBJ2-5; 9 positions match TRBD2. CDR1 and CDR2 (germline): DFQATT, SNEGSKA (reference sequence). CDR3 length: 15 residues. After removal of 2 bases from V and 4 bases from J, the junction contained 8 bases not matched to a gene. The CDR3 DNA follows: TGCAGTGCTAGACTAGCGGGAACGGGCGTAGAGACCCAGTACTTC. Translation gives CSARLAGTGVETQYF.

The V gene is TRBV10-3, the J gene TRBJ1-5; possibly TRBD1 for D (5 bases). With 5 bases removed from V and 11 bases from J, the gap between germline ends came to 13 bases. The CDR3 is made up of 12 amino acids. Per the germline V gene, CDR1 is ENHRY and CDR2 is SYGVKD. CDR3 region: CAISIGTKTQHF. CDR3 bases: TGTGCCATCAGTATAGGGACGAAGACCCAGCATTTT.

The genes are TRBV20-1 and TRBJ2-7; 11 nucleotides line up with TRBD2. The CDR3 extends over 14 amino acids. With V trimmed by 6 bases and J by 1 base, 5 bases remained unmatched. Germline V gene data show CDR1 as DFQATT and CDR2 as SNEGSKA (reference sequence). This CDR3 is CSANPSGRSYEQYF. The DNA of the CDR3 is TGCAGTGCGAACCCTAGCGGGAGGTCCTACGAGCAGTACTTC.

The sample holds many counts of this clonotype. The chain combines TRBV5-8 with TRBJ1-4, with D unresolved. This CDR3 is built from 14 residues. The V end lost 3 bases, the J end lost 5 bases, and 11 bases lay between the germline ends. The germline V gene has CDR1 SGHTS and CDR2 YDEGEE. CDR3 in amino acids: CASSSDGLNEKLFF. CDR3 coding DNA: TGTGCCAGCAGCTCCGACGGACTCAATGAAAAACTGTTTTTT.

This clonotype was picked up many times. This rearrangement joins TRBV12-3 or TRBV12-4 to TRBJ1-1, with unresolved D. The ends were cut back, 5 bases at V and 4 bases at J, with 8 bases in the middle. CDR3 length: 12 amino acids. For the CDR3, the DNA is TGTGCCAGCAGTAGGTTGGGCACTGAAGCTTTCTTT. Encoded protein: CASSRLGTEAFF.

CDR3 nucleotide sequence: TGTGCCAGCAGTTTAGTGGGAGCAGGCCACGAGCAGTACTTC. Encoded protein: CASSLVGAGHEQYF. The chain joins TRBV27 to TRBJ2-7, with D possibly being TRBD2 (5 bases). V gave up 2 bases and J gave up 5 bases, with 13 bases separating them. The CDR3 is 14 residues long. Germline V gene sequence: CDR1 MNHEY, CDR2 SMNVEV (reference sequence).